This TCR beta chain was recovered during a study of CD8 T cells in ankylosing spondylitis. The study's findings and limits: A TCR beta motif made of about eight highly homologous variants seemed typical of ankylosing spondylitis blood.

This clonotype occurred many times. Its target is unknown. This CDR3 spans 16 amino acids. Unmatched junction bases numbered 8, after V lost 3 bases and J lost 4 bases. CDR1 is SGHVS, CDR2 FNYEAQ, per germline. TCRdb passed the 5' RACE reads through MiXCR, listing each CDR3 protein once. Counted here are 200,000 to 250,000 distinct CDR3 sequences, 5.5% to 7.5% occurring once; the ten biggest clones make up approximately 15%. The sequence derives from a male donor with ankylosing spondylitis. The gene calls are TRBV7-6 and TRBJ1-1, with 10 nucleotides matching TRBD1. The sequenced material came from blood, either unsorted or a sorted T cell fraction (not recorded which). In DNA form, the CDR3 reads TGTGCCAGCAGCTTTGGTCCCGGGACAGGGGTCACTGAAGCTTTCTTT. Translation gives CASSFGPGTGVTEAFF.